The 10 T cell receptor beta chains below all came from one sample that was sequenced in a study of cytomegalovirus exposure and HLA in healthy donors. In the PCR, 60 Vbeta and 13 Jbeta primers were used. Method: immunoSEQ multiplex PCR; TCRdb's copy keeps in-frame clones and lacks some. The repertoire consists of roughly 190,000 clones, with around 83% occurring once and the leading ten covering roughly 0.8%. The sample consisted of PBMCs. The receptor set was obtained from a woman younger than 35 in good health and CMV-seronegative.

The DNA for the CDR3 is TGTGCCAGCAGTGAAAGGCAGGGTTCGCTAGCTTTCTTT. Its protein product is CASSERQGSLAFF. The chain couples TRBV25-1 to TRBJ1-1; D possibly corresponds to TRBD1 (5 bases). V was cut by 2 bases and J by 10 bases, with 14 bases left in between. Germline loops: CDR1 MGHDK, CDR2 SYGVNS. This CDR3 is 13 amino acids long.

This chain uses TRBV9 with TRBJ1-6; 7 nucleotides match TRBD1. V lost 4 bases, J lost 10 bases, and 8 bases stayed unmatched. The CDR3 length is 14 residues. Germline-derived CDR1 and CDR2 are SGDLS and YYNGEE. CDR3 coding DNA: TGTGCCAGCAGCCCCAGGGGGGACGGGTCACCCCTCCACTTT. This sequence encodes CASSPRGDGSPLHF.

This CDR3 reads CASSYSRTPGGTQYF. The DNA of the CDR3 is TGTGCCAGCAGTTACTCCCGGACTCCCGGTGGGACCCAGTACTTC. This chain connects TRBV6-5 to TRBJ2-5; D is perhaps TRBD2 (5 bases). Trimming stripped 0 bases from V and 7 bases from J, with 15 bases between. Germline CDR1 reads MNHEY; CDR2 reads SVGAGI. This CDR3 has 15 amino acids.

This clone was seen only once. The rearrangement joins TRBV15 to TRBJ1-6, with D perhaps matching TRBD1 (5 bases). The CDR3 has 16 residues. Germline loops: CDR1 LNHNV, CDR2 YYDKDF (reference sequence). V was shortened by 5 bases and J by 10 bases, with 21 bases between the two germline ends. For the CDR3, the DNA is TGTGCCACCAGCCCACCTCCGGGGACGGGAGAGTCACCCCTCCACTTT. It yields the protein CATSPPPGTGESPLHF.

The J gene is TRBJ1-1, the V gene TRBV6-5; tentatively, D is TRBD1 (5 bases). Looked up from germline, CDR1 is MNHEY and CDR2 is SVGAGI. The CDR3 totals 16 residues. Trimming removed 2 bases from V and 1 base from J, with 14 bases in between. The chain's CDR3 is CASSYGQRGGNTEAFF. In nucleotides, the CDR3 is TGTGCCAGCAGTTACGGCCAGCGGGGGGGGAACACTGAAGCTTTCTTT.

This rearrangement joins TRBV20-1 to TRBJ1-2; D not resolved. Trimming pared 0 bases from V and 10 bases from J, leaving 9 bases between. CDR3 length equals 11 residues. The germline gives CDR1 DFQATT, CDR2 SNEGSKA (reference sequence). CDR3 sequence reads: CSARDGSHYTF. The CDR3 nucleotides are TGCAGTGCTAGAGATGGGAGTCACTACACCTTC.

In its sample, this clone was seen a few times. This chain uses TRBV2 with TRBJ1-3; D gene ambiguous. The germline V and J ends were trimmed by 0 bases and 0 bases, with 12 bases remaining between them. The germline V gene has CDR1 SNHLY and CDR2 FYNNEI. CDR3 length equals 17 residues. DNA of the CDR3: TGTGCCAGCAGTGAAGCGGGCAGGATTAGCTCTGGAAACACCATATATTTT. It encodes CASSEAGRISSGNTIYF.

This clone has only a few counts. The genes are TRBV9 and TRBJ1-2, with no clear D. CDR1 and CDR2 from the germline V gene are SGDLS and YYNGEE. V was pared by 0 bases and J by 8 bases, with 11 bases between. The CDR3 runs to 13 residues. Here the CDR3 DNA reads TGTGCCAGCAGCGTAGGAGTTTCGGGGGGCTACACCTTC. Protein sequence: CASSVGVSGGYTF.

This chain joins TRBV4-2 and TRBJ2-7, with D tentatively TRBD2 (6 bases). The CDR3 length is 15 residues. Germline-derived CDR1 and CDR2 are LGHNA and YNFKEQ. Trimming took off 1 base at V and 3 bases at J, with 13 bases between the two ends. CDR3 in DNA: TGTGCCAGCAGCCAAGGGGACTCATCACACTACGAGCAGTACTTC. Protein product: CASSQGDSSHYEQYF.

The J gene is TRBJ2-5, the V gene TRBV10-1, with 9 bases aligning to TRBD2. Germline trimming cut 0 bases from V and 5 bases from J; bases unmatched to any gene: 7. CDR1 is WNHNN, CDR2 SYGVQD, per germline (reference sequence). CDR3 size: 16 residues. The CDR3 reads CASSESRAGGWETQYF. The CDR3 region has the DNA TGCGCCAGCAGTGAGTCCAGGGCGGGAGGGTGGGAGACCCAGTACTTC.